This is a list of T cell receptor beta chains from one sample in a study of blood T cell repertoires in COVID-19. Sequenced by immunoSEQ multiplex PCR; TCRdb stores in-frame clones only, minus some. This sample has approximately 300,000 clones, with around 90% found just once. The sample comprised peripheral blood. These receptors all come from a man between 18 and 35 years old who had recovered from COVID-19. Both conserved end residues are part of each CDR3. Fields, in order: CDR3 protein, V gene, CDR3 length, J gene, clone size. The size of a clone is reported for some rows only, either as once, few or many, or as a class for expanded clones.

CDR3aa: CASSLLGAGYGYTF; v_gene: TRBV5-6; len: 14; j_gene: TRBJ1-2; abundance: once
CDR3aa: CASRPPRVFSILEQFF; v_gene: TRBV12-2; len: 16; j_gene: TRBJ2-1; abundance: .
CDR3aa: CASSIVTGTGQPQHF; v_gene: TRBV19; len: 15; j_gene: TRBJ1-5; abundance: .
CDR3aa: CASSPSRTSGNYEQYF; v_gene: TRBV7-7; len: 16; j_gene: TRBJ2-7; abundance: .
CDR3aa: CASSPGPQATNEKLFF; v_gene: TRBV2; len: 16; j_gene: TRBJ1-4; abundance: once
CDR3aa: CASSVGRGTDTQYF; v_gene: TRBV9; len: 14; j_gene: TRBJ2-3; abundance: .
CDR3aa: CASSYASSGNTIYF; v_gene: TRBV6-5; len: 14; j_gene: TRBJ1-3; abundance: .
CDR3aa: CASSQGALRREGLEQYF; v_gene: TRBV4-2; len: 17; j_gene: TRBJ2-7; abundance: once
CDR3aa: CASSQEQVRSSYNSPLHF; v_gene: TRBV4-3; len: 18; j_gene: TRBJ1-6; abundance: .
CDR3aa: CASSFSGGTEAFF; v_gene: TRBV12-3/TRBV12-4; len: 13; j_gene: TRBJ1-1; abundance: .
CDR3aa: CASSDPGHYFTEAFF; v_gene: TRBV10-2; len: 15; j_gene: TRBJ1-1; abundance: .
CDR3aa: CASSVGQGAEKLFF; v_gene: TRBV5-1; len: 14; j_gene: TRBJ1-4; abundance: once
CDR3aa: CASSPNVGTGSGGELFF; v_gene: TRBV5-4; len: 17; j_gene: TRBJ2-2; abundance: .
CDR3aa: CASSLDLQTGQFF; v_gene: TRBV11-3; len: 13; j_gene: TRBJ2-1; abundance: .
CDR3aa: CASSEAPTGDNSPLHF; v_gene: TRBV6-1; len: 16; j_gene: TRBJ1-6; abundance: .
CDR3aa: CASRPGGWGGYTF; v_gene: TRBV12-3/TRBV12-4; len: 13; j_gene: TRBJ1-2; abundance: .
CDR3aa: CASRRGNRAADYGYTF; v_gene: TRBV2; len: 16; j_gene: TRBJ1-2; abundance: .
CDR3aa: CASSPLDSGLEYF; v_gene: TRBV7-9; len: 13; j_gene: TRBJ2-7; abundance: .
CDR3aa: CASSLGGGPYNEQFF; v_gene: TRBV7-8; len: 15; j_gene: TRBJ2-1; abundance: .
CDR3aa: CASSLVRVTNTEAFF; v_gene: TRBV11-2; len: 15; j_gene: TRBJ1-1; abundance: .
CDR3aa: CASSLDLSDEKLFF; v_gene: TRBV11-2; len: 14; j_gene: TRBJ1-4; abundance: .
CDR3aa: CASSLVRTSGNSTDTQYF; v_gene: TRBV7-8; len: 18; j_gene: TRBJ2-3; abundance: .
CDR3aa: CASSPGEGYGYTF; v_gene: TRBV7-2; len: 13; j_gene: TRBJ1-2; abundance: .
CDR3aa: CASARGTGNTIYF; v_gene: TRBV7-9; len: 13; j_gene: TRBJ1-3; abundance: .
CDR3aa: CAWVSGTSTYEQYF; v_gene: TRBV30; len: 14; j_gene: TRBJ2-7; abundance: .
CDR3aa: CASSFPGHDQYF; v_gene: TRBV27; len: 12; j_gene: TRBJ2-7; abundance: .
CDR3aa: CASSSLGGQGEAFF; v_gene: TRBV6-5; len: 14; j_gene: TRBJ1-1; abundance: .
CDR3aa: CASSYTGGRGTEAFF; v_gene: TRBV6-5; len: 15; j_gene: TRBJ1-1; abundance: .
CDR3aa: CASSGGDRALIYGYTF; v_gene: TRBV6-6; len: 16; j_gene: TRBJ1-2; abundance: .
CDR3aa: CSASPDYEQYF; v_gene: TRBV20-1; len: 11; j_gene: TRBJ2-7; abundance: .
CDR3aa: CASSRTGGSYNEQFF; v_gene: TRBV11-3; len: 15; j_gene: TRBJ2-1; abundance: once
CDR3aa: CASSKGQGASYEQYF; v_gene: TRBV7-2; len: 15; j_gene: TRBJ2-7; abundance: .
CDR3aa: CASSLAGTGEGEQYF; v_gene: TRBV13; len: 15; j_gene: TRBJ2-7; abundance: .
CDR3aa: CASRLAGGLYNEQFF; v_gene: TRBV6-5; len: 15; j_gene: TRBJ2-1; abundance: .
CDR3aa: CAISDGTAKETQYF; v_gene: TRBV10-3; len: 14; j_gene: TRBJ2-5; abundance: .
CDR3aa: CASSPRTGGTEAFF; v_gene: TRBV9; len: 14; j_gene: TRBJ1-1; abundance: .
CDR3aa: CASSLGQTNEQFF; v_gene: TRBV5-1; len: 13; j_gene: TRBJ2-1; abundance: .
CDR3aa: CASSPGQGNSYEQYF; v_gene: TRBV7-9; len: 15; j_gene: TRBJ2-7; abundance: .
CDR3aa: CASIPGQGNGGYTF; v_gene: TRBV19; len: 14; j_gene: TRBJ1-2; abundance: .